This TCR beta chain was sequenced in a study of early T cells in non-severe SARS-CoV-2 infection. This clonotype was seen only a few times. V was shortened by 5 bases and J by 7 bases, with 12 bases between the two germline ends. The CDR3 loop spans 13 amino acids. Germline CDR1 reads DFQATT; CDR2 reads SNEGSKA (reference sequence). The TCR library protocol was used to attach unique molecular identifiers. These identifiers were attached to individual cDNA molecules. TCRdb analysed the 5' RACE reads with MiXCR anew, one entry per CDR3 protein. The profile shows around 67,000 distinct CDR3 sequences, over 10% of them singletons.

The starting material was whole blood, obtained at baseline. This sequence joins TRBV20-1 and TRBJ1-6; D might be TRBD1 (5 bases). This receptor was identified in an adult who was a healthcare worker with PCR-confirmed SARS-CoV-2 infection or an uninfected control (not recorded which). This CDR3 is CSAEGEGNSPLHF. DNA for the CDR3: TGCAGTGCTGAGGGTGAGGGGAATTCACCCCTCCACTTT.